These 2 T cell receptor beta chains came from one sample sequenced in a study of T-cell reconstitution after alpha-beta-depleted transplantation in children. Regarding the study as a whole: At one year after transplant, newly produced T cells mostly accounted for T-cell counts and diversity.

Their recognized antigens are unknown. Unique molecular identifiers were incorporated into the prepared TCRbeta library. TCRdb fed the PCR reads into MiXCR, producing one record per CDR3 protein. This sample has 250,000 to 300,000 distinct CDR3 sequences, with 6.5% to 9% found just once. The sequenced sample was peripheral blood, obtained 360 days after TCRalphabeta/CD19-depleted stem cell transplant. The receptors originated from a female patient aged 2-10 years who had a stem cell transplant for Fanconi anemia, so the T cells may come from the graft donor.

This clonotype has a count of ten or more. The rearrangement links TRBV21-1 to TRBJ2-1; the D call TRBD2 from the table was never checked on the DNA. TRBV21-1 has pseudogene status. The length of the CDR3 is 19 residues. CDR3 protein: CASSKAQRTSGGWGNEQFF. The CDR3 bases are TGTGCCAGCAGCAAAGCCCAGAGGACTAGCGGGGGGTGGGGAAATGAGCAGTTCTTC.

Many counts were recorded for this clonotype. This rearrangement joins TRBV20-1 to TRBJ2-7; D could derive from TRBD1 or TRBD2 (5 bases each). The CDR3 runs to 14 residues. V lost 2 bases, J lost 2 bases, and 13 bases lay in between. Per the germline V gene, CDR1 is DFQATT and CDR2 is SNEGSKA (reference sequence). The CDR3 sequence: CSARNRDGAYEQYV. CDR3 nucleotides: TGCAGTGCTAGAAACCGGGACGGAGCCTACGAGCAGTACGTC.